The clone carrying this T cell receptor (beta chain) appeared a few times. Its matching antigen is unknown. What was sequenced were expressed TCRB transcripts, since all of the isolated RNA had been reverse transcribed. The protocol was immunoSEQ multiplex PCR, while the TCRdb copy is restricted to in-frame clones and leaves out a portion. Among more than 300,000 clones listed, roughly 15% were seen once. Sorting with CD45RO/CCR7/CD25/CD127/CD95/CD27 yielded naive, central memory, regulatory and stem-like memory CD4+ cells. These data come from a study of beta chain features in type 1 diabetes. At the level of the study: Across the samples, 107,917,701 sorted cells were examined in total. Study results and limitations: An over-representation of cells with high TCR expression could result from cDNA sequencing.

The specimen sequenced was naive CD4+ T cells from blood. The clonotype comes from a woman between 18 and 30 years old in good health.

The CDR3 bases are TGTGCCAGCAGCTTGGGGAGTCAGACTGAAGCTTTCTTT. Protein: CASSLGSQTEAFF. The chain carries TRBV7-2 and TRBJ1-1, with D uncertain. V was pared by 3 bases and J by 5 bases, with 10 bases between. There are 13 residues in the CDR3. Germline CDR1 reads SGHTA; CDR2 reads FQGNSA. Filled out from reference TRBV7-2 and TRBJ1-1, the complete variable domain reads GAGVSQSPSNKVTEKGKDVELRCDPISGHTALYWYRQSLGQGLEFLIYFQGNSAPDKSGLPSDRFSAERTGGSVSTLTIQRTQQEDSAVYLCASSLGSQTEAFFGQGTRLTVV.